The present T cell receptor (beta chain) was sequenced within a study of technical replicates of blood from a handful of donors. Repertoires were generated with immunoSEQ multiplex PCR, while TCRdb's copy carries only in-frame clones and drops some. The sample lists around 97,000 clones; about 95% were seen once. The trim removed 5 bases at V and 2 bases at J, leaving 6 bases unmatched. Germline CDR1 is LNHDA and CDR2 is SQIVND (reference sequence). The CDR3 spans 16 residues. The specimen was T cells isolated from PBMCs. V gene TRBV19 combines with J gene TRBJ2-1; TRBD2 matches at 10 bases. This receptor was identified in a human donor in good health. The CDR3 sequence is CASSPNSGRPYNEQFF. CDR3 nucleotide sequence: TGTGCCAGTAGTCCCAATAGCGGGAGGCCCTACAATGAGCAGTTCTTC.